The clone carrying this TCR beta chain was seen a few times. Its antigen remains unknown. The sample belongs to a study of immune heterogeneity within non-small cell lung tumors. Study-wide results and caveats: Individual patients mostly differed in their high-frequency T-cell receptor beta clonotypes. Local tumor mutational burden correlated moderately but significantly with local T-cell clonality (R about 0.34). Identical dominant CDR3 beta clonotypes were found recurring across a patient's tumor sites, along with site-unique high-frequency clones.

Bulk tumor genomic DNA constituted the template, at 600 ng per sample. Each primary tumor yielded several biopsies, collected far apart from one another at surgery. Samples came from untreated patients having curative surgery for newly diagnosed non-small cell lung cancer. Study donors were patients with a new diagnosis of non-small cell lung cancer who underwent surgery with curative intent. CDR3 of TCR beta was amplified by multiplex PCR that used 32 V and 13 J primers. TCRdb independently ran MiXCR on the multiplex PCR reads; one entry per CDR3 protein. The sample yields 30,000 to 40,000 distinct CDR3 sequences, less than 35% seen once. CDR3 size: 14 residues. Trimming took off 2 bases at V and 2 bases at J, with 10 bases between the two ends.

The source of this sequence is a man aged 40-50 years with non-small cell lung cancer. Input material: lung tumor tissue. V and J are TRBV12-3 or TRBV12-4 and TRBJ2-7; no definite D call. The CDR3 DNA reads TGTGCCAGCAGTTTAACCGACCGAGCCTACGAGCAGTACTTC. Its protein product is CASSLTDRAYEQYF.